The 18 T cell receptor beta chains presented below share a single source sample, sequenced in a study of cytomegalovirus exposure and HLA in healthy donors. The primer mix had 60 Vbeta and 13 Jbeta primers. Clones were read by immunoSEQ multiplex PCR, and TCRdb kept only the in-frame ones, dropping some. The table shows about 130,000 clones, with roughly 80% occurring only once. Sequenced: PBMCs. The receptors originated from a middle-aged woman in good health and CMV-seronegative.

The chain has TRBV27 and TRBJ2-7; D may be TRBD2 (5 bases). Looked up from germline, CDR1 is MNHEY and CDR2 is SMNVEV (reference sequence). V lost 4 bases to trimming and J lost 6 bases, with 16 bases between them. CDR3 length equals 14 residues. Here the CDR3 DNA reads TGTGCCAGCAGTTGGGCCGCCAAGGGAGTCGAGCAGTACTTC. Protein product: CASSWAAKGVEQYF.

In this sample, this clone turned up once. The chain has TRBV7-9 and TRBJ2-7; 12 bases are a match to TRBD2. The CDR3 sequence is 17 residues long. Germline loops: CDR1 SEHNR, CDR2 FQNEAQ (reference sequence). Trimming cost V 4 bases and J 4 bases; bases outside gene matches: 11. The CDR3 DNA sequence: TGTGCCAGCAGCTCTATCAGTATGACTAGCGGGGGTTACGAGCAGTACTTC. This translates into CASSSISMTSGGYEQYF.

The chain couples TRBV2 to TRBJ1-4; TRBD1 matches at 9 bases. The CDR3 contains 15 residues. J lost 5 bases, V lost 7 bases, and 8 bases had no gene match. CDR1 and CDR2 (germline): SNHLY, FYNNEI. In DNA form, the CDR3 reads TGTGCCAGCAAAATCGACAGGGGGGAAAATGAAAAACTGTTTTTT. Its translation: CASKIDRGENEKLFF. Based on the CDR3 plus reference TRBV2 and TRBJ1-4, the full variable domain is EPEVTQTPSHQVTQMGQEVILRCVPISNHLYFYWYRQILGQKVEFLVSFYNNEISEKSEIFDDQFSVERPDGSNFTLKIRSTKLEDSAMYFCASKIDRGENEKLFFGSGTQLSVL.

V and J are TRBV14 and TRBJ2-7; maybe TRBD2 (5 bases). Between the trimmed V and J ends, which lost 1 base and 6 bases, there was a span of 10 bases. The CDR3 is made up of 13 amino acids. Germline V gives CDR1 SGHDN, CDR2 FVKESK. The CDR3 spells CASSQARGGEQYF. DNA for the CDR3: TGTGCCAGCAGCCAAGCTCGCGGAGGCGAGCAGTACTTC.

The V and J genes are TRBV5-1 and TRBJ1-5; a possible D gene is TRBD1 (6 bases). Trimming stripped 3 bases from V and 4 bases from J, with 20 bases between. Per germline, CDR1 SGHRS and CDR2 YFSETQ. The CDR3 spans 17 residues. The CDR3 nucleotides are TGCGCCAGCAGCTCCGAGGTAAAACGACAGGCTAATCAGCCCCAGCATTTT. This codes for CASSSEVKRQANQPQHF.

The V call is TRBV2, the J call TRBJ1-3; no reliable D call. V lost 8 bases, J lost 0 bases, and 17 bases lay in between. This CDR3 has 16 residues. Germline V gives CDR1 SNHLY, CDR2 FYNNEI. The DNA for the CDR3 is TGTGCCAGCGGGAGTCCGGCCCGTCTCTCTGGAAACACCATATATTTT. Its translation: CASGSPARLSGNTIYF.

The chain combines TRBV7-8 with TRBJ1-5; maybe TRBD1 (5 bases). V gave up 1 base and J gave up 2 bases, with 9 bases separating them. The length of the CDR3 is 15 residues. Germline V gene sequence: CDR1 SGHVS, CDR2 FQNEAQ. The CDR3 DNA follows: TGTGCCAGCAGCTTAGGAGGGGAGGGCAATCAGCCCCAGCATTTT. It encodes CASSLGGEGNQPQHF.

The DNA for the CDR3 is TGTGCCAGCAGGTCGGGACTCCGGGGCGAGCAGTACTTC. This gives the protein CASRSGLRGEQYF. The chain is built from TRBV6-5 and TRBJ2-7; possible D gene TRBD2, 6 bases. The V gene lost 6 bases and the J gene lost 6 bases, with 15 bases spanning the gap. This CDR3 is 13 amino acids long. Germline V gene lookup returns CDR1 MNHEY and CDR2 SVGAGI.

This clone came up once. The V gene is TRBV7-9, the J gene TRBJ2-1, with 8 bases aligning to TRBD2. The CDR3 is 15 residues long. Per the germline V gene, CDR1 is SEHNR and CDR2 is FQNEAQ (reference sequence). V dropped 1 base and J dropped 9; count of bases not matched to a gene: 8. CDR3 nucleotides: TGTGCCAGCAGCTTAGTAACGGGAGGGAAGCCTGAGCAGTTCTTC. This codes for CASSLVTGGKPEQFF. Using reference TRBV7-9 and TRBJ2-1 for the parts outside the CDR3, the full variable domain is DTGVSQNPRHKITKRGQNVTFRCDPISEHNRLYWYRQTLGQGPEFLTYFQNEAQLEKSRLLSDRFSAERPKGSFSTLEIQRTEQGDSAMYLCASSLVTGGKPEQFFGPGTRLTVL.

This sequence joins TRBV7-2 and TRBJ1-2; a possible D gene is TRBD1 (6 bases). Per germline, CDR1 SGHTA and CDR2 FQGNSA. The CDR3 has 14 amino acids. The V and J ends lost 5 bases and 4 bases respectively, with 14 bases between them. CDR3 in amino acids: CASSPTTGSYGYTF. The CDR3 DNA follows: TGTGCCAGCAGCCCTACGACAGGTAGCTATGGCTACACCTTC.

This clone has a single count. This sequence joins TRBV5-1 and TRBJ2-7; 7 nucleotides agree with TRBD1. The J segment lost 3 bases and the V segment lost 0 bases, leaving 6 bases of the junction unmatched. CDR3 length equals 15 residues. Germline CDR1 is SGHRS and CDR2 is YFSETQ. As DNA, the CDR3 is TGCGCCAGCAGCTTGGCCGGGACAGTCCACTACGAGCAGTACTTC. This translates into CASSLAGTVHYEQYF.

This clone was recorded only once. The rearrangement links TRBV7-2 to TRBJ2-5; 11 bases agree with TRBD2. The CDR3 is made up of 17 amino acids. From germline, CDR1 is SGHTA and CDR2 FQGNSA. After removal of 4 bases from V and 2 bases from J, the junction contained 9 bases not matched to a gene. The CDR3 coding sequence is TGTGCCAGCAGCTCCCTTAGCGGGAGGGCCTGGCAAGAGACCCAGTACTTC. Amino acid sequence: CASSSLSGRAWQETQYF. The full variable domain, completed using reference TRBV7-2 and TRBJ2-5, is GAGVSQSPSNKVTEKGKDVELRCDPISGHTALYWYRQSLGQGLEFLIYFQGNSAPDKSGLPSDRFSAERTGGSVSTLTIQRTQQEDSAVYLCASSSLSGRAWQETQYFGPGTRLLVL.

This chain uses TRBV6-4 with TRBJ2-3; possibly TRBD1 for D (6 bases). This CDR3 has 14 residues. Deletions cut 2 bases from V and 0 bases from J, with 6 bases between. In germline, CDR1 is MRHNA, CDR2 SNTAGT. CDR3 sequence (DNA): TGTGCCAGCAGTGACGGGGGCAGCACAGATACGCAGTATTTT. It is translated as CASSDGGSTDTQYF.

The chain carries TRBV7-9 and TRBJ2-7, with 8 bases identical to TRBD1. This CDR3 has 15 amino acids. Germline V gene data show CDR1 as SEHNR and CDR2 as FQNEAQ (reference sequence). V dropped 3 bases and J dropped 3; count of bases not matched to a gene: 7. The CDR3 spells CASSLYDRGDYEQYF. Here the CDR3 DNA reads TGTGCCAGCAGCTTGTACGACAGGGGCGACTACGAGCAGTACTTC.

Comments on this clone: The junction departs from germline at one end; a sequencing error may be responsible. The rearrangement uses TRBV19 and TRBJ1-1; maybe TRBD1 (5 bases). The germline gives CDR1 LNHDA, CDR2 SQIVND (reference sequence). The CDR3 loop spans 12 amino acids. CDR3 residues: CASSWGYTEAFF. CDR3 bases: TGTGCCAGTAGTTGGGGCTACACGGAAGCTTTCTTT.

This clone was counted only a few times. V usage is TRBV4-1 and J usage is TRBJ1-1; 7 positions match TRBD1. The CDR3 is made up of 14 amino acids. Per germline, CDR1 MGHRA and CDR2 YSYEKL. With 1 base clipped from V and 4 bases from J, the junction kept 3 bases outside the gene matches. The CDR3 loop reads CASSQGTGVTEAFF. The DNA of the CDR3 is TGCGCCAGCAGCCAAGGGACAGGAGTCACTGAAGCTTTCTTT.

This CDR3 reads CASSLVDPDEQFF. CDR3 nucleotides: TGCGCCAGCAGCTTGGTAGATCCCGATGAGCAGTTCTTC. The rearrangement uses TRBV5-1 and TRBJ2-1; D gene unclear. The CDR3 consists of 13 residues. Per germline, CDR1 SGHRS and CDR2 YFSETQ. Trimming removed 0 bases from V and 8 bases from J, with 9 bases in between.

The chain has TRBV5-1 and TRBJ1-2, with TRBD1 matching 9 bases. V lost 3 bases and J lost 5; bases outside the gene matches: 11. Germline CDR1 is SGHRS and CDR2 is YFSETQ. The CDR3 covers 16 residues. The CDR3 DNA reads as TGCGCCAGCAGCTCCGCACAGGGGGCTCCCAATTATGGCTACACCTTC. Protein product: CASSSAQGAPNYGYTF. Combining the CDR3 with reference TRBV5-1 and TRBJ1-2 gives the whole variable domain KAGVTQTPRYLIKTRGQQVTLSCSPISGHRSVSWYQQTPGQGLQFLFEYFSETQRNKGNFPGRFSGRQFSNSRSEMNVSTLELGDSALYLCASSSAQGAPNYGYTFGSGTRLTVV.